Listed below are T cell receptor beta chains from one sample, sequenced in a study of cytomegalovirus exposure and HLA in healthy donors. Assay used: immunoSEQ multiplex PCR; TCRdb lists only in-frame clones, some missing. The sample lists about 240,000 clones; 86% were seen once. Input material: PBMCs. The receptors stem from a woman under 40 in good health and CMV-seropositive. The CDR3 runs from the conserved cysteine through the conserved F or W. A D gene is named only where the DNA matches it firmly. Clone size appears in some rows only: once, few, many, or a class for an expanded clone.

>TRBV29-1|NA|NA|TRBJ2-3
TGCAGCGTTCCGACAGGCGGGTACAAAGATACGCAGTATTTT
CSVPTGGYKDTQYF
>TRBV19|TRBD1|NA|TRBJ2-6
TGTGCCAGTAGTATTACCCGGACAGGGATATCTGGGGCCAACGTCCTGACTTTC
CASSITRTGISGANVLTF
>TRBV11-2|NA|NA|TRBJ2-5
TGTGCCACCCGATATACAGGACAAGAGACCCAGTACTTC
CATRYTGQETQYF
>TRBV2|NA|NA|TRBJ2-7
TGTGCCAGCAGCCCCGGGGGGCTTGGGTCCTACGAGCAGTACTTC
CASSPGGLGSYEQYF
>TRBV27|NA|NA|TRBJ1-2
TGTGCCAGCAGTTTAAACGGGAACTATGGCTACACCTTC
CASSLNGNYGYTF
>TRBV9|TRBD2|NA|TRBJ2-1
TGTGCCAGCAGCGTAGATGTTAGCGGGGTATACAATGAGCAGTTCTTC
CASSVDVSGVYNEQFF
>TRBV19|NA|NA|TRBJ1-5
TGTGCCAGTAGTTGGAGGGGTAGCAATCAGCCCCAGCATTTT
CASSWRGSNQPQHF
>TRBV6-5|TRBD2|NA|TRBJ2-7
TGTGCCAGCAGGGTCCAGCGGGAGAGTTACGAGCAGTACTTC
CASRVQRESYEQYF
>TRBV5-1|TRBD1|NA|TRBJ2-7
TGCGCCAGCAGCATCGACCCACCGGGACAGGGCACCTACGAGCAGTACTTC
CASSIDPPGQGTYEQYF
>TRBV7-9|NA|few|TRBJ1-1
TGTGCCAGCAGCTTGGAGTTGAACACTGAAGCTTTCTTT
CASSLELNTEAFF
>TRBV16|NA|NA|TRBJ1-5
TGTGCCAGCAGCCAATCGGGCTGGCCCCAGCATTTT
CASSQSGWPQHF
>TRBV30|TRBD1|NA|TRBJ1-1
TGTGCCTGGAGTGAGTACCCGACAGGGGTGAACACTGAAGCTTTCTTT
CAWSEYPTGVNTEAFF
>TRBV19|TRBD2|NA|TRBJ2-7
TGTGCCAGTAGTAATCGGGCGGGAGTCTTCGCGCAGTACTTC
CASSNRAGVFAQYF
>TRBV6-5|TRBD2|NA|TRBJ2-1
TGTGCCAGCAGTCGAAGCGGGAGGGGGAATGAGCAGTTCTTC
CASSRSGRGNEQFF
>TRBV5-1|NA|NA|TRBJ2-2
TGCGCCAGCAGCTTGGGGGGGCTGAACACCGGGGAGCTGTTTTTT
CASSLGGLNTGELFF
>TRBV5-1|NA|NA|TRBJ1-1
TGCGCCAGCAGTGAGGGGGGGCCGGTGGGCACTGAAGCTTTCTTT
CASSEGGPVGTEAFF
>TRBV28|NA|NA|TRBJ1-1
TGTGCCAGCACCTACAGACAGAAGAACACTGAAGCTTTCTTT
CASTYRQKNTEAFF
>TRBV5-1|TRBD1|once|TRBJ1-2
TGCGCCAGCAGCATAGGACAGGTTCTACATGGCTACACCTTC
CASSIGQVLHGYTF
>TRBV2|TRBD1|once|TRBJ1-5
TGTGCCAGCACTGGGACAGGGGTGGGTCAGCCCCAGCATTTT
CASTGTGVGQPQHF
>TRBV5-1|NA|once|TRBJ2-2
TGCGCCAGCAGCGGGGGGACAGCGAACACCGGGGAGCTGTTTTTT
CASSGGTANTGELFF
>TRBV18|TRBD1|NA|TRBJ1-5
TGTGCCAGCTCACGAGGGGGACAGGGGAGCAATCAGCCCCAGCATTTT
CASSRGGQGSNQPQHF
>TRBV15|TRBD1|NA|TRBJ1-3
TGTGCCACCAGCACACAAGGGCCCAGGGGGAACACCATATATTTT
CATSTQGPRGNTIYF
>TRBV5-4|TRBD2|NA|TRBJ2-7
TGTGCCCCAAATACCCTCGGGACTAAAACATCCTACGAGCAGTACTTC
CAPNTLGTKTSYEQYF
>TRBV27|TRBD2|NA|TRBJ2-5
TGTGCCAGCAGTTTGGTTACTAGCGGGATCCTTGAGACCCAGTACTTC
CASSLVTSGILETQYF